This TCR beta chain was sequenced during a study of cytomegalovirus exposure and HLA in healthy donors. General study points: Many donors carried some public TCRs, although rarity characterized most TCR sequences.

The V end lost 1 base, the J end lost 7 bases, and 22 bases lay between the germline ends. Germline CDR1 reads SGHVS; CDR2 reads FNYEAQ. The CDR3 contains 18 residues. 60 Vbeta and 13 Jbeta primers were used in PCR. Clones were read by immunoSEQ multiplex PCR, and TCRdb kept only the in-frame ones, dropping some. The table includes roughly 140,000 clones, nearly 80% detected once. Of note for this clone: Its antigen is not identified.

The sample taken for sequencing was PBMCs. The chain is built from TRBV7-6 and TRBJ1-4; the D gene is possibly TRBD1 (5 bases). This TCR came from a woman aged 25 to 39 in good health and CMV-seronegative. CDR3: CASSLGGRGTLIGEKLFF. The CDR3 bases are TGTGCCAGCAGCTTAGGCGGGAGGGGAACCCTAATAGGTGAAAAACTGTTTTTT.